Shown below are 22 T cell receptor beta chains from a single sample sequenced in a study of T-cell memory formation after mild COVID-19. TCRdb reanalysed the 5' RACE reads using MiXCR and keeps one entry per CDR3 protein. The sample comprises a few hundred thousand distinct CDR3 sequences, about 10% of which are singletons, and around 2.9% rests with the top ten. Sequenced: PBMCs or a T cell subset sorted from them (not recorded which). These receptors were taken from a young man who had mild COVID-19 (a few samples of this study predate the infection). Cell type and time point are not known.

This clonotype has more than one count but fewer than ten. The chain carries TRBV20-1 and TRBJ1-5, with D possibly matching TRBD1 (6 bases). Germline V gene data show CDR1 as DFQATT and CDR2 as SNEGSKA (reference sequence). Between the trimmed V and J ends, which lost 3 bases and 0 bases, there was a span of 9 bases. This CDR3 spans 14 amino acids. The CDR3 DNA follows: TGCAGTGCTAGTCGGGGGCTTAGCAATCAGCCCCAGCATTTT. Its protein product is CSASRGLSNQPQHF.

The rearrangement uses TRBV7-2 and TRBJ2-3; 8 bases are shared with TRBD2. CDR3 size: 15 residues. V shed 5 bases and J 5 bases; nucleotides not matched to a gene: 9. Germline CDR1 reads SGHTA; CDR2 reads FQGNSA. The CDR3 sequence: CASSAGGALRDTQYF. In DNA form, the CDR3 reads TGTGCCAGCAGCGCCGGGGGGGCCCTAAGAGATACGCAGTATTTT.

The CDR3 DNA sequence: TGCGCCAGCAGCAACCGGACAGCGGGCAATGAGCAGTTCTTC. Translating it yields CASSNRTAGNEQFF. This chain links TRBV5-1 with TRBJ2-1; TRBD1 or TRBD2 may be the D gene (6 bases each). CDR1 and CDR2 (germline): SGHRS, YFSETQ. The CDR3 extends over 14 amino acids. Trimming pared 4 bases from V and 6 bases from J, leaving 14 bases between.

Only a few counts were recorded for this clonotype. This rearrangement joins TRBV27 to TRBJ2-2; 7 bases match TRBD2. This CDR3 comprises 15 residues. Trimming took 3 bases from V and 6 from J; bases not matched to a gene: 7. Germline assignment: CDR1 MNHEY and CDR2 SMNVEV (reference sequence). The CDR3 DNA follows: TGTGCCAGCAGTTTGGTTGGCGGGAGCCCCGGGGAGCTGTTTTTT. Protein sequence: CASSLVGGSPGELFF.

The chain employs TRBV25-1 and TRBJ1-1, with 8 positions matching TRBD1. The CDR3 spans 16 residues. The V gene end was trimmed by 1 base and the J gene end by 7 bases; junction bases not matched to a gene: 11. The germline V gene encodes CDR1 MGHDK and CDR2 SYGVNS. The CDR3, as DNA: TGTGCCAGCAGTGAATGCTGGACAGGGAGACTGCTTGAAGCTTTCTTT. Encoded protein: CASSECWTGRLLEAFF.

This clonotype was seen ten or more times. The chain carries TRBV11-2 and TRBJ2-5; either TRBD1 or TRBD2 may supply D (5 bases each). Germline CDR1 and CDR2: SGHAT and FQNNGV. The length of the CDR3 is 14 residues. Trimming removed 6 bases at V and 5 bases at J, with 16 bases between. The DNA for the CDR3 is TGTGCCAGCAGTCTCGAGTCGGGGCGGGAGACCCAGTACTTC. This sequence encodes CASSLESGRETQYF.

This clonotype was found a few times. V usage is TRBV7-9 and J usage is TRBJ2-2, with TRBD2 matching over 15 bases. With V trimmed by 4 bases and J by 3 bases, 12 bases remained unmatched. The CDR3 runs 20 residues. Germline assignment: CDR1 SEHNR and CDR2 FQNEAQ (reference sequence). In nucleotides, the CDR3 is TGTGCCAGCAGCTCGACACCGGGACTAGCGGGGGGAGCACACACCGGGGAGCTGTTTTTT. This gives the protein CASSSTPGLAGGAHTGELFF.

The rearrangement joins TRBV7-6 to TRBJ2-1; 8 bases are a match to TRBD2. Trimming at V came to 3 bases and at J to 4 bases, leaving 5 bases not matched to a gene. In germline, CDR1 is SGHVS, CDR2 FNYEAQ. The CDR3 sequence is 15 residues long. Written as DNA, the CDR3 is TGTGCCAGCAGCTTTGTTAGCGGGGTGTACAATGAGCAGTTCTTC. Its protein is CASSFVSGVYNEQFF.

The CDR3 DNA follows: TGTGCCAGCAGCTTGTCGGCCAGGGGGATTGGTGGCTACACCTTC. Amino acid sequence: CASSLSARGIGGYTF. This sequence joins TRBV7-2 and TRBJ1-2; 7 nucleotides align to TRBD1. V lost 3 bases and J lost 7; bases outside the gene matches: 11. Germline V gene sequence: CDR1 SGHTA, CDR2 FQGNSA. This CDR3 has 15 amino acids.

The table lists this clonotype with many counts. The J gene is TRBJ1-1, the V gene TRBV19; possibly TRBD1 for D (6 bases). This CDR3 is built from 12 residues. Between the trimmed V and J ends, which lost 5 bases and 11 bases, there was a span of 15 bases. Per the germline V gene, CDR1 is LNHDA and CDR2 is SQIVND (reference sequence). In DNA form, the CDR3 reads TGTGCCAGTAGTCCCAGGGGAGGGACGGCTTTCTTT. This translates into CASSPRGGTAFF.

This clonotype came up many times. The CDR3 sequence is CSASGLAGGKMADTQYF. The CDR3 bases are TGCAGTGCATCCGGACTAGCGGGGGGGAAGATGGCAGATACGCAGTATTTT. The chain links TRBV20-1 to TRBJ2-3; 15 bases are shared with TRBD2. CDR1 DFQATT and CDR2 SNEGSKA come from the germline V gene (reference sequence). The length of the CDR3 is 17 residues. V shed 6 bases and J 4 bases; nucleotides not matched to a gene: 11.

V and J are TRBV7-2 and TRBJ2-6; D gene unclear. CDR1 and CDR2 from the germline V gene are SGHTA and FQGNSA. V gave up 3 bases and J gave up 3 bases, with 18 bases separating them. The CDR3 is 18 amino acids. CDR3 amino acids: CASSLGFVGRGGANVLTF. The DNA for the CDR3 is TGTGCCAGCAGCTTGGGTTTCGTGGGTCGAGGTGGGGCCAACGTCCTGACTTTC.

This clonotype was found many times. V gene TRBV5-5 combines with J gene TRBJ2-3, with 8 bases that match TRBD2. V shed 4 bases and J 6 bases; nucleotides not matched to a gene: 10. The germline V gene encodes CDR1 SGHKS and CDR2 YYEKEE (reference sequence). The CDR3 runs to 15 residues. The CDR3 sequence: CASSPVSGGRDTQYF. The CDR3 nucleotides are TGTGCCAGCAGCCCTGTCTCGGGGGGGCGGGATACGCAGTATTTT. The entire variable domain, with the rest obtained from reference TRBV5-5 and TRBJ2-3, is as follows: DAGVTQSPTHLIKTRGQQVTLRCSPISGHKSVSWYQQVLGQGPQFIFQYYEKEERGRGNFPDRFSARQFPNYSSELNVNALLLGDSALYLCASSPVSGGRDTQYFGPGTRLTVL.

The chain joins TRBV25-1 to TRBJ1-1; the D is unclear. The germline V gene encodes CDR1 MGHDK and CDR2 SYGVNS. This CDR3 spans 12 amino acids. V was shortened by 0 bases and J by 8 bases, with 7 bases between the two germline ends. Written as DNA, the CDR3 is TGTGCCAGCAGTGAATATCCCAAAGAAGCTTTCTTT. This codes for CASSEYPKEAFF.

This clonotype was observed a handful of times. This rearrangement joins TRBV11-2 to TRBJ2-6, with D uncertain. Germline V gene data show CDR1 as SGHAT and CDR2 as FQNNGV. V was pared by 2 bases and J by 0 bases, with 17 bases between. This CDR3 comprises 19 residues. The CDR3, as DNA: TGTGCCAGCAGCTTAATTAATTTCAGGTTCGTCTCTGGGGCCAACGTCCTGACTTTC. It encodes CASSLINFRFVSGANVLTF.

The rearrangement uses TRBV4-1 and TRBJ2-2; D gene uncertain. V gave up 4 bases and J gave up 3 bases, with 15 bases separating them. This CDR3 is 16 amino acids long. Germline V gene data show CDR1 as MGHRA and CDR2 as YSYEKL. CDR3 in DNA: TGCGCCAGCAGCCCAAGAGATATCGCGGACACCGGGGAGCTGTTTTTT. Translating gives CASSPRDIADTGELFF.

This clonotype has just a few counts. The chain employs TRBV7-2 and TRBJ2-7, with 9 nucleotides matching TRBD2. V shed 5 bases, J shed 9 bases, and the junction held 14 bases outside the gene matches. Germline CDR1 and CDR2: SGHTA and FQGNSA. The CDR3 runs to 15 residues. Here the CDR3 DNA reads TGTGCCAGCAGCGCGTTTGGGACTAGCCCTCTTTCGCAGTACTTC. As protein: CASSAFGTSPLSQYF.

This clonotype was seen a handful of times. The J gene is TRBJ2-7, the V gene TRBV27; D tentatively fits TRBD1 or TRBD2 (5 bases each). The germline V and J ends were trimmed by 5 bases and 2 bases, with 16 bases remaining between them. Germline assignment: CDR1 MNHEY and CDR2 SMNVEV (reference sequence). CDR3 length equals 15 residues. The CDR3 spells CASSTRWGSAYEQYF. Written as DNA, the CDR3 is TGTGCCAGCAGTACGAGGTGGGGGAGTGCCTACGAGCAGTACTTC.

V and J are TRBV12-3 or TRBV12-4 and TRBJ2-2, with D maybe TRBD2 (6 bases). This CDR3 has 15 amino acids. V was shortened by 6 bases and J by 2 bases, with 13 bases between the two germline ends. Written as DNA, the CDR3 is TGTGCCAGCAGCGCGTTGGGGGGAAACACCGGGGAGCTGTTTTTT. It encodes CASSALGGNTGELFF.

This clonotype came up a few times. This sequence joins TRBV20-1 and TRBJ1-1; TRBD1 aligns across 7 bases. The CDR3 length is 14 residues. V gave up 6 bases and J gave up 4 bases; unmatched junction bases: 11. Germline-derived CDR1 and CDR2 are DFQATT and SNEGSKA (reference sequence). The CDR3 DNA follows: TGCAGTGCATCCACCGGGACAGCGGGCACTGAAGCTTTCTTT. It encodes CSASTGTAGTEAFF.

In this sample, this clonotype turned up a few times. V usage is TRBV4-1 and J usage is TRBJ2-4; TRBD2 is a possible D gene (6 bases). Germline V gene data show CDR1 as MGHRA and CDR2 as YSYEKL. The CDR3 length is 16 residues. The V end was cut by 3 bases, the J end by 2 bases, with 14 bases between. CDR3 sequence reads: CASSHLLSGSKNIQYF. The CDR3 DNA sequence: TGCGCCAGCAGCCATTTGTTAAGCGGGTCCAAAAACATTCAGTACTTC.

The sample holds many counts of this clonotype. The rearrangement uses TRBV7-2 and TRBJ1-5; D gene unclear. Germline CDR1 reads SGHTA; CDR2 reads FQGNSA. Trimming left V 4 bases short and J 5 bases short, with 6 bases between. The CDR3 spans 12 residues. The CDR3 is CASSWADQPQHF. DNA of the CDR3: TGTGCCAGCAGCTGGGCAGATCAGCCCCAGCATTTT.